This TCR beta chain was documented in a study of blood T cell repertoires in COVID-19. Study background: Some COVID-19 samples were acute and others convalescent; all came from the United States, Italy and Spain. T cells, B-cell-depleted T cells, or PBMCs supplied cDNA or gDNA.

As originally analysed: Using reference gene primer amplification, nucleated cell counts were estimated. Clones were read by immunoSEQ multiplex PCR, and TCRdb kept only the in-frame ones, dropping some. V, J and clone size are those of that table, while D and trimming were read from the DNA. Of roughly 240,000 clones listed, 84% are singletons. The CDR3 runs to 13 residues. The V gene's germline CDR1 is MNHEY and CDR2 SVGAGI. V was trimmed by 4 bases and J by 4 bases, leaving 10 bases between them. This receptor was identified in a man between 35 and 55 years old who had recovered from COVID-19. This sequence joins TRBV6-5 and TRBJ1-1; D is undetermined. Material: peripheral blood. CDR3 bases: TGTGCCAGCAGTTCAGGTGGTTCCACTGAAGCTTTCTTT. This gives the protein CASSSGGSTEAFF.